This T cell receptor (beta chain) was sequenced for a study of cytomegalovirus exposure and HLA in healthy donors. Primers: 60 Vbeta forward and 13 Jbeta reverse. Clones were read by immunoSEQ multiplex PCR, and TCRdb kept only the in-frame ones, dropping some. Here the sample spans tens of thousands of clones, roughly 73% being singletons. Sequencing used PBMCs. The sequence was collected from a middle-aged woman in good health and CMV-seropositive.

Here the CDR3 DNA reads TGTGCCACAAAAACAGGGGGCTATACTGAAGCTTTCTTT. This codes for CATKTGGYTEAFF. The chain couples TRBV28 to TRBJ1-1; TRBD1 matches at 9 bases. V trimming: 10 bases; J trimming: 5 bases; junction bases outside the gene matches: 8. The CDR3 sequence is 13 residues long. Germline V gene sequence: CDR1 MDHEN, CDR2 SYDVKM.